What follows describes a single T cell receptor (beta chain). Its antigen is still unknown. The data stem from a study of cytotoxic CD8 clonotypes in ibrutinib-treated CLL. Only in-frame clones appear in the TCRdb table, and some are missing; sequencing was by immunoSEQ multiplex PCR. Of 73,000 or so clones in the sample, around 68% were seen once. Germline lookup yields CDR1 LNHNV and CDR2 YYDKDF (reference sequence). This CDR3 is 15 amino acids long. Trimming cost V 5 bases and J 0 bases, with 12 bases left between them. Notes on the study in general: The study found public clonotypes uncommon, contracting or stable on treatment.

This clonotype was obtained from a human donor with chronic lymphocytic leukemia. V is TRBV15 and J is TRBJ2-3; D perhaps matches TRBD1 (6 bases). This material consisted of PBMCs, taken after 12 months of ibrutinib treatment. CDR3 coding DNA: TGTGCCACCAGCCCTAACGGACAGAGCACAGATACGCAGTATTTT. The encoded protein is CATSPNGQSTDTQYF.